The 16 T cell receptor beta chains below all came from one sample that was sequenced in a study of response to subunit inactivated influenza vaccine. TCRdb re-called the RT-PCR reads with MiXCR, one entry per CDR3 protein. Of approximately 500,000 distinct CDR3 sequences listed, approximately 15% are singletons. This material consisted of PBMCs from blood, taken about 11 days after vaccination. The receptors were gathered from a man in his fifties who received an inactivated influenza vaccine.

This clonotype was found a few times. The chain is built from TRBV20-1 and TRBJ2-1, with D perhaps matching TRBD2 (5 bases). The CDR3 is made up of 14 amino acids. From germline, CDR1 is DFQATT and CDR2 SNEGSKA (reference sequence). V shed 3 bases and J shed 0 bases, with 9 bases lying between them. DNA for the CDR3: TGCAGTGCTAGGTTAGGGAGCTCCTACAATGAGCAGTTCTTC. Translating gives CSARLGSSYNEQFF.

This clonotype showed up just a few times. The rearrangement uses TRBV9 and TRBJ2-7; D possibly corresponds to TRBD2 (6 bases). The V gene's germline CDR1 is SGDLS and CDR2 YYNGEE. The germline V and J ends were trimmed by 2 bases and 5 bases, with 11 bases remaining between them. The CDR3 length is 13 residues. This CDR3 reads CASSVELANEQYF. CDR3 nucleotide sequence: TGTGCCAGCAGCGTTGAACTAGCCAACGAGCAGTACTTC. The whole variable domain, remainder taken from reference TRBV9 and TRBJ2-7, is DSGVTQTPKHLITATGQRVTLRCSPRSGDLSVYWYQQSLDQGLQFLIQYYNGEERAKGNILERFSAQQFPDLHSELNLSSLELGDSALYFCASSVELANEQYFGPGTRLTVT.

This clonotype was observed a handful of times. The chain employs TRBV12-5 and TRBJ1-1; weak D call: TRBD1 (5 bases). Trimming took 3 bases from V and 1 from J, leaving 9 bases between them. CDR1 is LGHNT, CDR2 FRNRAP, per germline. This CDR3 has 14 residues. The CDR3 sequence: CASGFGTANTEAFF. For the CDR3, the DNA is TGTGCTAGTGGTTTTGGGACGGCGAACACTGAAGCTTTCTTT.

This clonotype has only a few counts. The genes are TRBV3-1 and TRBJ2-3; TRBD2 aligns across 8 bases. V lost 1 base, J lost 4 bases, and 7 bases stayed unmatched. Per germline, CDR1 LGHDT and CDR2 YNNKEL (reference sequence). The CDR3 covers 16 residues. CDR3 residues: CASSQGERGSADTQYF. The CDR3 DNA is TGTGCCAGCAGCCAAGGAGAGCGGGGGTCTGCAGATACGCAGTATTTT.

The chain uses TRBV19 and TRBJ1-5; 8 bases fit TRBD1. The germline V gene has CDR1 LNHDA and CDR2 SQIVND (reference sequence). The ends lost 5 bases at V and 2 bases at J; junction bases unmatched: 14. The CDR3 contains 18 residues. CDR3 nucleotides: TGTGCCAGTAGTCCGATATACCGACAGGGGATTGGCAATCAGCCCCAGCATTTT. As protein: CASSPIYRQGIGNQPQHF.

This clonotype was counted many times. The chain combines TRBV5-1 with TRBJ2-2; D is unclear. The germline V gene has CDR1 SGHRS and CDR2 YFSETQ. Trimming removed 4 bases at V and 4 bases at J, with 17 bases between. The CDR3 has 16 amino acids. In DNA form, the CDR3 reads TGCGCCAGCAGCGCCCTCCCCCAGGACGGCACCGGGGAGCTGTTTTTT. Protein: CASSALPQDGTGELFF.

V usage is TRBV28 and J usage is TRBJ1-2; unclear D gene. V lost 2 bases, J lost 8 bases, and 12 bases lay in between. Germline values: CDR1 MDHEN, CDR2 SYDVKM. This CDR3 is 13 amino acids long. The CDR3 region has the DNA TGTGCCAGCAGTTTACCCCAGGAGCGGGGCTACACCTTC. Protein: CASSLPQERGYTF.

V usage is TRBV4-3 and J usage is TRBJ2-1, with TRBD2 as a possible D gene (5 bases). This CDR3 region has 14 residues. Trimming took 0 bases from V and 13 from J, leaving 16 bases between them. Germline assignment: CDR1 LGHNA and CDR2 YSLEER. The DNA of the CDR3 is TGCGCCAGCAGCCAAGATCGGGGAGTGGGTTATCAGTTCTTC. Translated, it gives CASSQDRGVGYQFF.

At least ten counts were recorded for this clonotype. The J gene is TRBJ2-5, the V gene TRBV12-3 or TRBV12-4; TRBD1 might be the D (5 bases). There are 13 residues in the CDR3. V was shortened by 6 bases and J by 0 bases, with 8 bases between the two germline ends. Here the CDR3 reads CASRDSNQETQYF. CDR3 sequence (DNA): TGTGCCAGCAGAGACAGCAACCAAGAGACCCAGTACTTC.

The table lists this clonotype with a few counts. The chain has TRBV11-2 and TRBJ2-5, with D possibly matching TRBD2 (5 bases). Trimming stripped 1 base from V and 8 bases from J, with 8 bases between. CDR3 length: 12 amino acids. Germline-derived CDR1 and CDR2 are SGHAT and FQNNGV. Here the CDR3 reads CASSLAGKTQYF. The CDR3, as DNA: TGTGCCAGCAGCTTAGCGGGGAAAACCCAGTACTTC.

This clonotype appeared a few times. One junction end disagrees with the germline gene, perhaps due to a read error. Here the CDR3 reads CASSLIIRDLFF. The CDR3 bases are TGTGCCAGCAGTTTAATAATCAGGGACCTGTTTTTT. This chain uses TRBV12-3 or TRBV12-4 with TRBJ2-2, with D tentatively TRBD1 or TRBD2 (5 bases each). This CDR3 comprises 12 residues.

The rearrangement joins TRBV11-1 to TRBJ2-5; tentatively, D is TRBD2 (6 bases). CDR3 length: 16 residues. Germline CDR1 reads SGHAT; CDR2 reads FQDESV (reference sequence). Trimming stripped 5 bases from V and 2 bases from J, with 18 bases between. CDR3 DNA: TGTGCCAGCAGCCGCAGACTAGTTTCCCAGCAAGAGACCCAGTACTTC. Protein: CASSRRLVSQQETQYF. The whole variable domain, remainder taken from reference TRBV11-1 and TRBJ2-5, is EAEVAQSPRYKITEKSQAVAFWCDPISGHATLYWYRQILGQGPELLVQFQDESVVDDSQLPKDRFSAERLKGVDSTLKIQPAELGDSAMYLCASSRRLVSQQETQYFGPGTRLLVL.

The chain uses TRBV14 and TRBJ1-1; D is uncertain. Germline V gene lookup returns CDR1 SGHDN and CDR2 FVKESK. This CDR3 is built from 14 residues. V was cut by 4 bases and J by 1 base, with 10 bases left in between. This CDR3 is CASSPQVGNTEAFF. In DNA, the CDR3 is TGTGCCAGCAGCCCGCAAGTGGGGAACACTGAAGCTTTCTTT.

This clonotype was detected ten times or more. Written as DNA, the CDR3 is TGTGCCAGCAGCTTAGGGCTAGTTTCCTACAATGAGCAGTTCTTC. It encodes CASSLGLVSYNEQFF. This chain connects TRBV11-2 to TRBJ2-1; no definite D call. V was pared by 1 base and J by 1 base, with 8 bases between. The CDR3 contains 15 residues. Germline-derived CDR1 and CDR2 are SGHAT and FQNNGV.

This sequence joins TRBV28 and TRBJ1-1; D not resolved. V was cut by 10 bases and J by 8 bases, with 23 bases left in between. The CDR3 runs 14 residues. The germline V gene has CDR1 MDHEN and CDR2 SYDVKM. CDR3 DNA: TGTGCCACCACGGATCAGGCGACGAAGCGAGAAGCTTTCTTT. This codes for CATTDQATKREAFF.

The chain carries TRBV5-1 and TRBJ2-3; weak D call: TRBD2 (5 bases). Per germline, CDR1 SGHRS and CDR2 YFSETQ. The length of the CDR3 is 16 residues. V was shortened by 3 bases and J by 2 bases, with 16 bases between the two germline ends. DNA of the CDR3: TGCGCCAGCAGCTCACAACCCCGGGGTTTCACAGATACGCAGTATTTT. Amino acid sequence: CASSSQPRGFTDTQYF.